This paragraph reports one TCR beta chain. The data derive from a study of blood T cell repertoires in COVID-19. Overall study: The analysed material was cDNA or gDNA that came from T cells, B-cell-depleted T cells, or PBMCs.

Participants were aged about 18 to 95 years, lived in 24 US areas, and enrolled virtually. Allocation to cohorts depended on clinical history reported by the participants. Between the trimmed V and J ends, which lost 5 bases and 0 bases, there was a span of 11 bases. Germline V gives CDR1 SGHRS, CDR2 YFSETQ. The CDR3 runs 15 residues. Some clones are missing from TCRdb's copy, which holds only in-frame ones; the method was immunoSEQ multiplex PCR. The sample contains around 230,000 clones, about 90% of which appear only once. V gene TRBV5-1 combines with J gene TRBJ2-2; TRBD1 is a possible D gene (5 bases). This sequence originates from a woman in her thirties or forties with acute COVID-19. The sample was PBMCs or T cells enriched from blood (not recorded which). CDR3: CASSSDTTNTGELFF. CDR3 in DNA: TGCGCCAGCAGTTCGGACACGACGAACACCGGGGAGCTGTTTTTT.